The 21 T cell receptor beta chains below were found in one sample sequenced in a study of molecular identifiers for immune sequencing clone quantification. Using its own MiXCR run on the PCR reads, TCRdb lists one record per CDR3 protein. This table holds about 640,000 distinct CDR3 sequences, 15% to 20% found once. Sequenced sample: naive CD8+ T cells from blood, with Jurkat cell RNA spiked in. As for subset: FACS-sorted CD8+CD4-CCR7+CD45RA+ naive T cells. The source is a human donor in good health. Some libraries in this study had Jurkat cell RNA spiked in.

As concerns this clonotype: A much larger clone is a single base away; this may be a read error. V gene TRBV7-6 combines with J gene TRBJ2-7; D is perhaps TRBD1 or TRBD2 (6 bases each). Germline values: CDR1 SGHVS, CDR2 FNYEAQ. This CDR3 spans 15 amino acids. V was shortened by 5 bases and J by 6 bases, with 20 bases between the two germline ends. The CDR3: CASSETTGPGGEQYF. The DNA for the CDR3 is TGTGCCAGCAGCGAAACTACAGGGCCCGGGGGCGAGCAGTACTTC.

Remarks on this clonotype: A read error may explain this, as a much larger clone is one base away. This chain connects TRBV19 to TRBJ2-7; possibly TRBD1 or TRBD2 for D (5 bases each). This CDR3 region has 14 residues. V was clipped by 6 bases and J by 6 bases, with 18 bases between them. Germline V gene sequence: CDR1 LNHDA, CDR2 SQIVND (reference sequence). In DNA form, the CDR3 reads TGTGCCAGTAGAACTTCCTGGGACGGAACCGAGCAGTACTTC. As protein: CASRTSWDGTEQYF.

This clonotype was detected ten times or more. V is TRBV29-1 and J is TRBJ1-1; 12 bases align to TRBD1. The V segment lost 4 bases and the J segment 0 bases; nucleotides outside the gene matches: 12. Germline CDR1 SQVTM, CDR2 ANQGSEA. This CDR3 has 18 amino acids. CDR3 residues: CSVVGTGGKTALNTEAFF. CDR3 bases: TGCAGCGTTGTGGGGACAGGGGGCAAAACGGCCCTGAACACTGAAGCTTTCTTT.

This chain joins TRBV19 and TRBJ2-1, with a tentative D call TRBD2 (6 bases). Trimming removed 3 bases from V and 7 bases from J, with 10 bases in between. CDR1 and CDR2 from the germline V gene are LNHDA and SQIVND (reference sequence). The CDR3 contains 13 residues. The CDR3 spells CASSIGTSNEQFF. DNA of the CDR3: TGTGCCAGTAGTATCGGGACTTCGAATGAGCAGTTCTTC. The variable domain in full, with the rest retrieved from reference TRBV19 and TRBJ2-1, is DGGITQSPKYLFRKEGQNVTLSCEQNLNHDAMYWYRQDPGQGLRLIYYSQIVNDFQKGDIAEGYSVSREKKESFPLTVTSAQKNPTAFYLCASSIGTSNEQFFGPGTRLTVL.

This clonotype has at least ten counts. The chain links TRBV4-3 to TRBJ1-1; D is unclear. Per the germline V gene, CDR1 is LGHNA and CDR2 is YSLEER. The CDR3 is 13 residues long. The V gene lost 5 bases and the J gene lost 7 bases, with 14 bases spanning the gap. Here the CDR3 DNA reads TGCGCCAGCAGCAGTAATCCTACGAATGAAGCTTTCTTT. Translated: CASSSNPTNEAFF.

This clonotype was detected many times. The chain couples TRBV4-1 to TRBJ1-1; D might be TRBD1 (6 bases). Germline CDR1 MGHRA, CDR2 YSYEKL. The CDR3 spans 15 residues. With 4 bases removed from V and 4 bases from J, the gap between germline ends came to 16 bases. CDR3 loop: CASSREPTGFTEAFF. Written as DNA, the CDR3 is TGCGCCAGCAGCCGAGAACCGACAGGTTTCACTGAAGCTTTCTTT.

This clonotype was picked up a small number of times. The chain employs TRBV30 and TRBJ2-5; D unresolved. There are 14 residues in the CDR3. Germline loops: CDR1 GTSNPN, CDR2 SVGIG (reference sequence). V lost 4 bases, J lost 5 bases, and 17 bases lay in between. The chain's CDR3 is CAWTLSDMSETQYF. CDR3 DNA: TGTGCCTGGACCTTGAGCGACATGTCTGAGACCCAGTACTTC.

This clonotype showed up many times. The rearrangement links TRBV25-1 to TRBJ2-5; D is unresolved. This CDR3 contains 14 residues. Trimming pared 3 bases from V and 2 bases from J, leaving 10 bases between. The germline V gene encodes CDR1 MGHDK and CDR2 SYGVNS. The CDR3 DNA sequence: TGTGCCAGCAGTGATGGCGTGGGACAAGAGACCCAGTACTTC. This translates into CASSDGVGQETQYF. Drawing the rest from reference TRBV25-1 and TRBJ2-5, the complete variable domain is EADIYQTPRYLVIGTGKKITLECSQTMGHDKMYWYQQDPGMELHLIHYSYGVNSTEKGDLSSESTVSRIRTEHFPLTLESARPSHTSQYLCASSDGVGQETQYFGPGTRLLVL.

Comment on this clonotype: A read error may explain this, as a much larger clone is one base away. The V and J genes are TRBV25-1 and TRBJ2-3; D call uncertain. Looked up from germline, CDR1 is MGHDK and CDR2 is SYGVNS. Trimming removed 10 bases from V and 0 bases from J, with 11 bases in between. This CDR3 contains 13 residues. The CDR3 region is CANTESSTDTQYF. CDR3 in DNA: TGTGCCAACACTGAGTCTAGCACAGATACGCAGTATTTT.

This rearrangement joins TRBV7-9 to TRBJ2-1, with 15 bases identical to TRBD2. The CDR3 loop spans 17 amino acids. The V segment lost 3 bases and the J segment 4 bases; nucleotides outside the gene matches: 4. Germline CDR1 is SEHNR and CDR2 is FQNEAQ (reference sequence). The CDR3 DNA reads TGTGCCAGCAGCTTGGGGACTAGCGGGAGGTGGTACAATGAGCAGTTCTTC. This encodes CASSLGTSGRWYNEQFF.

This clonotype was counted only a few times. V usage is TRBV27 and J usage is TRBJ2-7; D is possibly TRBD2 (6 bases). CDR3 length: 14 amino acids. The germline V and J ends were trimmed by 0 bases and 7 bases, with 13 bases remaining between them. The germline CDR1 and CDR2 sequences are MNHEY and SMNVEV (reference sequence). Here the CDR3 reads CASSLSSPGTEQYF. As DNA, the CDR3 is TGTGCCAGCAGTTTATCGTCCCCAGGGACTGAGCAGTACTTC.

In this sample, this clonotype turned up many times. The genes are TRBV5-6 and TRBJ1-5; D ambiguous. The CDR3 contains 16 residues. V dropped 1 base and J dropped 0 bases, with 11 bases sitting between them. Germline V gene data show CDR1 as SGHDT and CDR2 as YYEEEE. The CDR3 is CASSLSWGYSNQPQHF. As DNA, the CDR3 is TGTGCCAGCAGCTTGTCTTGGGGTTATAGCAATCAGCCCCAGCATTTT. Filled out from reference TRBV5-6 and TRBJ1-5, the complete variable domain reads DAGVTQSPTHLIKTRGQQVTLRCSPKSGHDTVSWYQQALGQGPQFIFQYYEEEERQRGNFPDRFSGHQFPNYSSELNVNALLLGDSALYLCASSLSWGYSNQPQHFGDGTRLSIL.

In regard to this clonotype: A junction boundary mismatches the germline segment, possibly from a read error. This chain links TRBV20-1 with TRBJ1-6; no definite D call. Germline lookup yields CDR1 DFQATT and CDR2 SNEGSKA (reference sequence). The CDR3 is 14 residues long. CDR3 nucleotides: TGCAGTGCGAGAGATAGTAGCGTTTGGTCACCCCTCCACTTT. Translation: CSARDSSVWSPLHF.

This clonotype appeared many times. The V gene is TRBV20-1, the J gene TRBJ2-7; 16 bases are shared with TRBD2. V shed 3 bases and J 4 bases; nucleotides not matched to a gene: 3. The CDR3 length is 15 residues. The germline V gene encodes CDR1 DFQATT and CDR2 SNEGSKA (reference sequence). The CDR3 DNA is TGCAGTGCTAGGGGACTAGCGGGAGGGTGGTACGAGCAGTACTTC. This sequence encodes CSARGLAGGWYEQYF.

J is TRBJ1-5 and V is TRBV24-1; D remains ambiguous. The germline CDR1 and CDR2 sequences are KGHDR and SFDVKD. Deletions cut 4 bases from V and 6 bases from J, with 18 bases between. CDR3 size: 16 residues. Written as DNA, the CDR3 is TGTGCCACCAGTGACGCAGACCCGAGGGTCGGTCAGCCCCAGCATTTT. It is translated as CATSDADPRVGQPQHF.

This clonotype came up many times. The chain couples TRBV4-3 to TRBJ2-3; D possibly uses TRBD1 or TRBD2 (6 bases each). Between the trimmed V and J ends, which lost 0 bases and 7 bases, there was a span of 17 bases. Germline CDR1 and CDR2: LGHNA and YSLEER. The length of the CDR3 is 16 residues. CDR3 amino acids: CASSQEAGGGLNTQYF. The DNA of the CDR3 is TGCGCCAGCAGCCAAGAGGCCGGGGGCGGGCTGAATACGCAGTATTTT.

This clonotype appeared a single time. Just one base apart from a much larger clone, this may be a read error. This sequence joins TRBV20-1 and TRBJ2-1; 8 positions match TRBD2. Trimming at V came to 2 bases and at J to 6 bases, leaving 9 bases not matched to a gene. This CDR3 is built from 15 residues. CDR1 DFQATT and CDR2 SNEGSKA come from the germline V gene (reference sequence). As DNA, the CDR3 is TGCAGTGCTAGATGGGACGGGAGGGCCACCAATGAGCAGTTCTTC. Translating gives CSARWDGRATNEQFF.

This clonotype was seen ten or more times. The chain couples TRBV4-3 to TRBJ2-7; TRBD1 or TRBD2 may be the D gene (5 bases each). CDR1 is LGHNA, CDR2 YSLEER, per germline. The V end lost 1 base, the J end lost 4 bases, and 14 bases lay between the germline ends. The CDR3 contains 15 residues. The CDR3 is CASSQGLGPAYEQYF. CDR3 DNA: TGCGCCAGCAGCCAAGGATTGGGACCTGCGTACGAGCAGTACTTC.

In this sample, this clonotype turned up many times. The chain uses TRBV30 and TRBJ1-5; 7 bases match TRBD1. Per germline, CDR1 GTSNPN and CDR2 SVGIG (reference sequence). CDR3 length equals 15 residues. V dropped 2 bases and J dropped 5; count of bases not matched to a gene: 9. The CDR3 spells CAWSPTGTVYQPQHF. The CDR3 nucleotides read TGTGCCTGGAGTCCGACCGGGACAGTGTATCAGCCCCAGCATTTT.

The chain links TRBV27 to TRBJ2-5; 7 bases are shared with TRBD2. The CDR3 runs 14 residues. Germline values: CDR1 MNHEY, CDR2 SMNVEV (reference sequence). Trimming at V came to 6 bases and at J to 4 bases, leaving 8 bases not matched to a gene. CDR3 region: CASSHPGEGETQYF. CDR3 nucleotides: TGTGCCAGCAGCCATCCCGGGGAGGGAGAGACCCAGTACTTC.

This clonotype was detected ten times or more. The V and J genes are TRBV2 and TRBJ2-7, with 7 positions matching TRBD1. CDR3 length: 14 amino acids. With V trimmed by 4 bases and J by 1 base, 4 bases remained unmatched. Per germline, CDR1 SNHLY and CDR2 FYNNEI. The CDR3 DNA follows: TGTGCCAGCAGTGCCCCGGGACAGTCCTACGAGCAGTACTTC. Residues: CASSAPGQSYEQYF.